This T cell receptor beta chain stems from a study of human T cells and chemical hapten exposure. The wider study: Throughout the approximately 24-week study, diphenylcyclopropenone was applied weekly to the patients' scalps. The study's findings and limits: Expanded TCR sets contained significantly more large CDR3 similarity clusters than controls.

The junction had 5 bases not matched to a gene; V was cut back by 2 bases and J by 6 bases. This CDR3 comprises 17 residues. Points on this clonotype: As yet, its antigen is unknown.

Original data processing: A per-sample median of about 96,000 TCRs was observed, with a range of roughly 23,224 to 750,000. TCRdb reprocessed the RACE reads with MiXCR, giving one entry per CDR3 protein. What appears here as the V and J calls and clone size reflects TCRdb's work, not the paper's. The sample holds some 91,000 distinct CDR3 sequences, roughly 27% seen once. Stated time point: patch test 3, about 24 weeks after DPC sensitization. The treatment was: therapeutic diphenylcyclopropenone sensitization with weekly scalp DPC. The drawing of blood occurred before each patch test was applied. This material consisted of whole blood, taken in connection with sensitization to the hapten diphenylcyclopropenone (DPC). The sequence was collected from a middle-aged man with alopecia areata. Some clones in this sample may be carry-over from other donors' samples. The chain joins TRBV12-3 or TRBV12-4 to TRBJ2-1, with 15 bases fitting TRBD2. The chain's CDR3 is CASSLRTSGRALNEQFF. The CDR3 coding sequence is TGTGCCAGCAGTTTAAGGACTAGCGGGAGGGCCCTCAATGAGCAGTTCTTC.